What follows are 20 T cell receptor beta chains derived from one specimen sequenced in a study of glioma-infiltrating T cells. Using RNA template, CDR3s of TCR alpha and beta were amplified with iRepertoire arm-PCR. TCRdb ran MiXCR on the multiplex PCR reads and lists one entry per CDR3 protein. Among over 90,000 distinct CDR3 sequences, around 31% were seen once, and the ten largest hold 44%. Source material: glioma tissue, nonneoplastic brain tissue, or PBMCs (not recorded which). The receptor set was obtained from a human donor with low-grade glioma or glioblastoma, undergoing nonglioma brain surgery, or in good health (not recorded which).

About this clonotype itself: The junction departs from the called germline gene at one end, perhaps through a read error. This chain joins TRBV27 and TRBJ2-2; perhaps TRBD1 as D (6 bases). Germline CDR1 reads MNHEY; CDR2 reads SMNVEV (reference sequence). The CDR3 is made up of 14 amino acids. CDR3 region: CASSLRGIGRELFF. In nucleotides, the CDR3 is TGTGCAAGCAGTTTAAGGGGGATTGGCAGGGAGCTGTTTTTT.

A note on this clonotype: This may come from a read error, since a much larger clone is one base off. The CDR3 protein is CSAGLPGAKNIEYF. The DNA of the CDR3 is TGCAGTGCTGGACTCCCCGGGGCCAAAAACATTGAGTACTTC. The chain recombines TRBV20-1 with TRBJ2-4; D tentatively fits TRBD1 or TRBD2 (5 bases each). Germline values: CDR1 DFQATT, CDR2 SNEGSKA (reference sequence). The CDR3 is made up of 14 amino acids.

A note on this clonotype: This may arise from a read error, as a much more abundant clone is one base away. V usage is TRBV5-1 and J usage is TRBJ1-5; D is perhaps TRBD1 (6 bases). The V end was cut by 4 bases, the J end by 5 bases, with 13 bases between. Per the germline V gene, CDR1 is SGHRS and CDR2 is YFSETQ. This CDR3 comprises 14 residues. The CDR3 loop reads CASSPGAGDQPQHF. CDR3 bases: TGCGCCAGCAGCCCAGGGGCAGGGGATCAGCCCCAGCATTTT.

This clonotype showed up many times. This chain uses TRBV7-9 with TRBJ2-1, with no clear D. Trimming cost V 4 bases and J 3 bases, with 13 bases left between them. The CDR3 has 15 residues. The germline V gene has CDR1 SEHNR and CDR2 FQNEAQ (reference sequence). The CDR3 DNA follows: TGTGCCAGCAGCTCAACTTCAGGAATCTACAATGAGCAGTTCTTC. Residues: CASSSTSGIYNEQFF.

V gene TRBV7-9 combines with J gene TRBJ1-1; no clear D gene. Trimming shortened V by 8 bases and J by 14 bases, and 9 bases separated the two germline ends. There are 8 residues in the CDR3. Germline loops: CDR1 SEHNR, CDR2 FQNEAQ (reference sequence). The CDR3 sequence is CASPLEFF. The CDR3 DNA is TGTGCCAGCCCCTTGGAGTTCTTT.

This clonotype turned up a few times. The V and J genes are TRBV11-2 and TRBJ2-1, with a tentative D call TRBD2 (7 bases). Trimming removed 5 bases from V and 4 bases from J, with 15 bases in between. Germline-derived CDR1 and CDR2 are SGHAT and FQNNGV. This CDR3 spans 15 amino acids. For the CDR3, the DNA is TGTGCCAGCAGCACCGGACAGCGGGGTTACAATGAGCAGTTCTTC. Translation gives CASSTGQRGYNEQFF.

The gene calls are TRBV12-3 or TRBV12-4 and TRBJ1-5; TRBD1 might be the D (6 bases). V lost 8 bases and J lost 1, with 15 bases in between. This CDR3 is built from 15 residues. CDR3 in amino acids: CASGFRGRSNQPQHF. Here the CDR3 DNA reads TGTGCCAGCGGCTTCAGGGGTAGAAGCAATCAGCCCCAGCATTTT.

The chain couples TRBV7-2 to TRBJ2-6; weak D call: TRBD1 (6 bases). Germline V gene sequence: CDR1 SGHTA, CDR2 FQGNSA. V shed 4 bases and J shed 0 bases, with 13 bases lying between them. CDR3 size: 17 residues. In DNA, the CDR3 is TGTGCCAGCAGCTGGCAGGGGCTCTCCTCTGGGGCCAACGTCCTGACTTTC. Protein product: CASSWQGLSSGANVLTF.

In this sample, this clonotype turned up a few times. The rearrangement uses TRBV28 and TRBJ1-2; D remains unclear. This CDR3 comprises 15 residues. V lost 3 bases, J lost 8 bases, and 19 bases lay in between. Germline lookup yields CDR1 MDHEN and CDR2 SYDVKM. CDR3 sequence: CASSFRARGRKGYTF. In DNA form, the CDR3 reads TGTGCCAGCAGTTTCCGGGCGCGGGGAAGGAAGGGCTACACCTTC.

This clonotype was counted ten times or more. J is TRBJ2-3 and V is TRBV7-6, with 8 bases matching TRBD2. The germline V gene encodes CDR1 SGHVS and CDR2 FNYEAQ. V lost 5 bases, J lost 1 base, and 11 bases stayed unmatched. This CDR3 has 17 residues. The CDR3 nucleotides read TGTGCCAGCAGCCCGCCGAGAGGGCGGGGGGGCACAGATACGCAGTATTTT. It translates to CASSPPRGRGGTDTQYF. The complete variable domain, with remaining parts taken from reference TRBV7-6 and TRBJ2-3, reads GAGVSQSPRYKVTKRGQDVALRCDPISGHVSLYWYRQALGQGPEFLTYFNYEAQQDKSGLPNDRFSAERPEGSISTLTIQRTEQRDSAMYRCASSPPRGRGGTDTQYFGPGTRLTVL.

The table lists this clonotype with many counts. The chain couples TRBV10-3 to TRBJ1-1; unclear D gene. The CDR3 sequence is 14 residues long. Trimming left V 0 bases short and J 1 base short, with 6 bases between. Germline CDR1 ENHRY, CDR2 SYGVKD. CDR3 sequence (DNA): TGTGCCATCAGTGAGTCAACGAGGAACACTGAAGCTTTCTTT. Protein product: CAISESTRNTEAFF.

This clonotype has just a few counts. V usage is TRBV7-9 and J usage is TRBJ1-1; no definite D call. V lost 5 bases and J 1 base, leaving 11 bases between the germline ends. The CDR3 totals 14 residues. Germline loops: CDR1 SEHNR, CDR2 FQNEAQ (reference sequence). The CDR3 coding sequence is TGTGCCAGCAGCCAGGATGTGTGGAACACTGAAGCTTTCTTT. This gives the protein CASSQDVWNTEAFF.

The chain combines TRBV12-3 or TRBV12-4 with TRBJ2-7; D call uncertain. This CDR3 has 15 residues. The germline V and J ends were trimmed by 7 bases and 9 bases, with 25 bases remaining between them. CDR3 nucleotide sequence: TGTGCCAGCAATTTCTCTACCGCTTTTGGCGCCGGGCAGTACTTC. Translation: CASNFSTAFGAGQYF.

CDR3: CSVEGGQPITDTQYF. CDR3 bases: TGCAGCGTTGAAGGGGGACAGCCTATCACAGATACGCAGTATTTT. The rearrangement joins TRBV29-1 to TRBJ2-3; TRBD1 matches at 7 bases. Germline CDR1 SQVTM, CDR2 ANQGSEA. V dropped 1 base and J dropped 2; count of bases not matched to a gene: 6. CDR3 length equals 15 residues.

This clonotype was detected many times. The rearrangement joins TRBV7-2 to TRBJ2-5; unclear D gene. With 5 bases removed from V and 5 bases from J, the gap between germline ends came to 15 bases. Germline V CDR1 and CDR2: SGHTA, FQGNSA. This CDR3 is built from 14 residues. The CDR3 here is CASSPSVGRETQYF. In DNA, the CDR3 is TGTGCCAGCAGCCCTAGTGTGGGCAGGGAGACCCAGTACTTC. The whole variable domain, filled in from reference TRBV7-2 and TRBJ2-5, reads GAGVSQSPSNKVTEKGKDVELRCDPISGHTALYWYRQSLGQGLEFLIYFQGNSAPDKSGLPSDRFSAERTGGSVSTLTIQRTQQEDSAVYLCASSPSVGRETQYFGPGTRLLVL.

As to this clonotype: A much larger clone lies a single base off, so this may be a read error. CDR3 sequence reads: CASSPQHPNTKAFF. CDR3 in DNA: TGTGCCAGCAGTCCGCAGCACCCGAACACTAAAGCTTTCTTT. This chain links TRBV12-3 or TRBV12-4 with TRBJ1-1; D gene uncertain. This CDR3 comprises 14 residues.

This clonotype was detected ten times or more. The rearrangement joins TRBV7-2 to TRBJ2-1; unclear D gene. In germline, CDR1 is SGHTA, CDR2 FQGNSA. CDR3 length: 14 residues. V dropped 4 bases and J dropped 5 bases, with 12 bases sitting between them. The CDR3 spells CASSSSRYDNEQFF. The CDR3, as DNA: TGTGCCAGCAGCTCCTCAAGGTACGACAATGAGCAGTTCTTC.

This clonotype was detected ten times or more. This chain uses TRBV2 with TRBJ2-5; 7 positions agree with TRBD1. This CDR3 contains 13 residues. CDR1 and CDR2 (germline): SNHLY, FYNNEI. Germline trimming cut 8 bases from V and 3 bases from J; bases unmatched to any gene: 6. The CDR3 loop reads CASQETGEETQYF. The CDR3 DNA reads TGTGCCAGCCAGGAAACAGGGGAAGAGACCCAGTACTTC.

In its sample, this clonotype was seen once. A much larger clonotype is one base distant, so this may be a read error. The chain carries TRBV6-5 and TRBJ1-2; 9 bases are a match to TRBD1. Trimming took 5 bases from V and 6 from J; bases not matched to a gene: 7. Per germline, CDR1 MNHEY and CDR2 SVGAGI. The CDR3 spans 14 residues. The DNA for the CDR3 is TGTGCCAGCAGTAACGGGGACAGGGCGGATGGCTACACCTTC. Protein sequence: CASSNGDRADGYTF.

This clonotype was recorded many times. This chain links TRBV7-9 with TRBJ2-7, with a weak D call TRBD2 (6 bases). Trimming removed 5 bases at V and 4 bases at J, with 12 bases between. Germline V CDR1 and CDR2: SEHNR, FQNEAQ (reference sequence). CDR3 length: 13 amino acids. This chain's CDR3 is CASSAGPIYEQYF. The CDR3 nucleotides are TGTGCCAGCAGCGCGGGACCTATATACGAGCAGTACTTC.